This is a list of T cell receptor beta chains from one sample in a study of OX40 agonist ivuxolimab in advanced cancers. TCRdb's table, derived via immunoSEQ multiplex PCR, lists solely in-frame clones and lacks some. The top ten hold around 6.4% of the sample, which has around 53,000 clones, 86% seen once. The specimen was CD4+ or CD8+ T cells sorted from blood, collected in a trial of the OX40 agonist ivuxolimab. The origin of the receptors is an adult with an advanced solid tumor such as melanoma, head and neck, liver or kidney cancer. Both conserved end residues are part of each CDR3. A D gene is named only where the DNA matches it firmly. Clone size is stated in some rows and not others, as once, few, many or a class when expanded.

CDR3 DNA | CDR3 protein | clone size | J gene | D gene | V gene
TGTGCCAGCAGCTTGACGACAGGGAGGAAATACGAGCAGTACTTC | CASSLTTGRKYEQYF | NA | TRBJ2-7 | NA | TRBV12-1
TGTGCCAGCAGCTTATTTGGGGCCCTCTACAATGAGCAGTTCTTC | CASSLFGALYNEQFF | NA | TRBJ2-1 | NA | TRBV11-2
TGTGCCAGTAGTACTGATGCGGCGAAACAGTACTTC | CASSTDAAKQYF | once | TRBJ2-4 | NA | TRBV19
TGCAGCGGCCTACAGGGGCCTAATGAAAAACTGTTTTTT | CSGLQGPNEKLFF | NA | TRBJ1-4 | TRBD1 | TRBV29-1
TGTGCCAGCAGGGACAGGATCACAGATACGCAGTATTTT | CASRDRITDTQYF | NA | TRBJ2-3 | TRBD1 | TRBV6-5
TGTGCCAGCAGCGTACAGGGGGCTGGGGCCAACGTCCTGACTTTC | CASSVQGAGANVLTF | NA | TRBJ2-6 | TRBD1 | TRBV9
TGTGCCAGCAGCCACAGGGTTTTGGTGAACACTGAAGCTTTCTTT | CASSHRVLVNTEAFF | once | TRBJ1-1 | NA | TRBV5-5
TGTGCCAGCAGAAAATCAGGGGGGATCTCCTATAATTCACCCCTCCACTTT | CASRKSGGISYNSPLHF | NA | TRBJ1-6 | TRBD1 | TRBV14
TGTGCCAGTAGTATAGGGCGGCTCGGGACTGAAGCTTTCTTT | CASSIGRLGTEAFF | once | TRBJ1-1 | NA | TRBV19
TGTGCTAGTGGTTTGTTATCGGGACTCGGGGAGCTGTTTTTT | CASGLLSGLGELFF | NA | TRBJ2-2 | NA | TRBV12-5
TGTGCCAGCAGCGTAGAAGGTGGAGGGCCCTACGAGCAGTACTTC | CASSVEGGGPYEQYF | NA | TRBJ2-7 | NA | TRBV9
TGTGCCACCAGCAGTGGGGCAGGGGGAGAGACCCAGTACTTC | CATSSGAGGETQYF | once | TRBJ2-5 | TRBD1 | TRBV15
TGTGCCAGCAGCTTGGCGCGTCCGACAGGGGGGATCGCTGGGGCCAACGTCCTGACTTTC | CASSLARPTGGIAGANVLTF | few | TRBJ2-6 | TRBD1 | TRBV5-5
TGTGCCAGCAGTAGGACAGGGTTCGATTCCTACGAGCAGTACTTC | CASSRTGFDSYEQYF | NA | TRBJ2-7 | TRBD1 | TRBV6-6
TGTGCCAGCAGGCTCTCAGGTCAGCCCCAGCATTTT | CASRLSGQPQHF | NA | TRBJ1-5 | NA | TRBV5-3
TGTGCCAGCAGCTTAGACGGGACAGGGGTTTACGAGCAGTACTTC | CASSLDGTGVYEQYF | NA | TRBJ2-7 | TRBD1 | TRBV7-9
TGTGCCAGCCGAACAGGGGGCTGGACACCCCTCCACTTT | CASRTGGWTPLHF | NA | TRBJ1-6 | TRBD1 | TRBV28
TGTGCCAGCAGCTTAGCGGCGGGGGGACGCACTAATGAAAAACTGTTTTTT | CASSLAAGGRTNEKLFF | few | TRBJ1-4 | NA | TRBV7-6
TGTGCCAGCAGGGATAGCGGACAAGAGACCCAGTACTTC | CASRDSGQETQYF | NA | TRBJ2-5 | NA | TRBV27
TGCGCCAGCAGCCCAATTGGGATAGGCGTGAACACTGAAGCTTTCTTT | CASSPIGIGVNTEAFF | NA | TRBJ1-1 | NA | TRBV5-1
TGCGCCAGCAGCCAGGGATCAACTAATGAAAAACTGTTTTTT | CASSQGSTNEKLFF | NA | TRBJ1-4 | NA | TRBV5-1
TGCGCCAGCAGCTTAACCCCGACAGGGGGAGCGGAAAAACTGTTTTTT | CASSLTPTGGAEKLFF | NA | TRBJ1-4 | TRBD1 | TRBV5-1
TGTGCCAGCAGTGCGAGAAGTGCGGGGATCACTGAAGCTTTCTTT | CASSARSAGITEAFF | NA | TRBJ1-1 | NA | TRBV2
TGTGCCAGCAGCTTAGTTGCCAAGGGGAAGGTTAATGAAAAACTGTTTTTT | CASSLVAKGKVNEKLFF | NA | TRBJ1-4 | NA | TRBV7-9
TGTGCCAGCAGCGCCGGGACAGGGGGCATCTCACCCCTCCACTTT | CASSAGTGGISPLHF | NA | TRBJ1-6 | TRBD1 | TRBV5-6
TGTGCCAGCAGTGAAGGGCAGACGTTCACAGATACGCAGTATTTT | CASSEGQTFTDTQYF | NA | TRBJ2-3 | NA | TRBV2
TGTGCCAGTAGTATAGAACAAGGACATGGCTACACCTTC | CASSIEQGHGYTF | NA | TRBJ1-2 | NA | TRBV19
TGTGCCAGCAGCTACGCCGGGACGTCGGATTCACCCCTCCACTTT | CASSYAGTSDSPLHF | few | TRBJ1-6 | NA | TRBV6-5
TGCGCCAGCAGTGATACCCGGCGGGGGGAGCTGTTTTTT | CASSDTRRGELFF | NA | TRBJ2-2 | NA | TRBV10-2
TGTGCTAGTGGTGGAGGACAGGCTTGGGACACTGAAGCTTTCTTT | CASGGGQAWDTEAFF | NA | TRBJ1-1 | TRBD1 | TRBV12-5
TGTGCCAGCTCACCTACAGGAAGCAATAGCAATCAGCCCCAGCATTTT | CASSPTGSNSNQPQHF | once | TRBJ1-5 | NA | TRBV18
TGTGCCAGCAGCTTACTGACTAGCGGGGGGGCCGACAATGAGCAGTTCTTC | CASSLLTSGGADNEQFF | NA | TRBJ2-1 | TRBD2 | TRBV5-6
TGTGCCAGTAGTATAAGGGCAGACAATGAAAAACTGTTTTTT | CASSIRADNEKLFF | NA | TRBJ1-4 | NA | TRBV19
TGTGCCAGCAGTAGCGGAAACACAGATACGCAGTATTTT | CASSSGNTDTQYF | NA | TRBJ2-3 | NA | TRBV7-7
TGTGCCAGCACCGAAGTCTCTGGAAACACCATATATTTT | CASTEVSGNTIYF | NA | TRBJ1-3 | NA | TRBV6-5
TGTGCCAGCAGCTTGGCAGGACAGGGGGCTGGGAAACTGTTTTTT | CASSLAGQGAGKLFF | NA | TRBJ1-4 | TRBD1 | TRBV5-4
TGTGCCAGCAGTTATAAGCGTGAAAAACTGTTTTTT | CASSYKREKLFF | NA | TRBJ1-4 | NA | TRBV6-5
TGTGCCAGCAGCTCCTATCCGACTAGCGGGGGAAGGAATGAGCAGTTCTTC | CASSSYPTSGGRNEQFF | NA | TRBJ2-1 | TRBD2 | TRBV7-7
TGTGCCAGCAGCACCCGGACAGGGACTGGCTACACCTTC | CASSTRTGTGYTF | NA | TRBJ1-2 | TRBD1 | TRBV5-6
TGCGCCAGCAGCTTGGCGGGTCTCATCCCAGATACGCAGTATTTT | CASSLAGLIPDTQYF | NA | TRBJ2-3 | NA | TRBV5-1
TGTGCCAGCAGCTTGTTAAGGGTTGTGAACTATGGCTACACCTTC | CASSLLRVVNYGYTF | NA | TRBJ1-2 | NA | TRBV5-6
TGTGCCAGCAGTACAGGGGGCGGAAACTATGGCTACACCTTC | CASSTGGGNYGYTF | NA | TRBJ1-2 | TRBD1 | TRBV6-1
TGTGCCAGCAGTGAAATGGCTAGCGGGGCCAAGAAGACCCAGTACTTC | CASSEMASGAKKTQYF | NA | TRBJ2-5 | TRBD2 | TRBV6-1
TGTGCCAGCTCACCAGGCAGAATTACTAACTATGGCTACACCTTC | CASSPGRITNYGYTF | NA | TRBJ1-2 | NA | TRBV18
TGTGCCAGCAGCCACCAGACAGGGGGCGGGAGCAATCAGCCCCAGCATTTT | CASSHQTGGGSNQPQHF | NA | TRBJ1-5 | TRBD1 | TRBV7-8
TGTGCCAGCTCACTATTTCGCGACACCGGCTCCTACGAGCAGTACTTC | CASSLFRDTGSYEQYF | NA | TRBJ2-7 | NA | TRBV18
TGTGCCAGCAGCTTAGAGAGGGGCGATATCTATGGCTACACCTTC | CASSLERGDIYGYTF | few | TRBJ1-2 | NA | TRBV7-9
TGTGCCAGCAGTCGGTCGGCGGCTAATGAAAAACTGTTTTTT | CASSRSAANEKLFF | NA | TRBJ1-4 | NA | TRBV6-5
TGTGCCAGCAGCCCGGGGACAGACAACAATGAGCAGTTCTTC | CASSPGTDNNEQFF | NA | TRBJ2-1 | TRBD1 | TRBV9
TGTGCCAGCAGCCCAGGGGAACGGAACACTGAAGCTTTCTTT | CASSPGERNTEAFF | NA | TRBJ1-1 | NA | TRBV5-3
TGTGCCAGCAGTCCCCGTGGGGGGGTTGACACCGGGGAGCTGTTTTTT | CASSPRGGVDTGELFF | once | TRBJ2-2 | TRBD2 | TRBV9
TGTGCCAGTATCTTGGACGGTAACACTGAAGCTTTCTTT | CASILDGNTEAFF | NA | TRBJ1-1 | NA | TRBV19